These 30 T cell receptor beta chains originate from one sample sequenced in a study of cytomegalovirus exposure and HLA in healthy donors. It was with 60 Vbeta and 13 Jbeta primers that the PCR ran. Produced via immunoSEQ multiplex PCR; TCRdb's table is partial and in-frame only. The sample comprises 95,000 to 100,000 clones, 77% of which are singletons, and less than 10% rests with the top ten. Input material: PBMCs. The source is a female donor in good health and CMV-seronegative.

This clone was picked up a small number of times. V is TRBV28 and J is TRBJ2-1; 8 positions match TRBD2. CDR3 size: 14 residues. Trimming at V came to 6 bases and at J to 4 bases, leaving 5 bases not matched to a gene. CDR1 and CDR2 (germline): MDHEN, SYDVKM. The DNA for the CDR3 is TGTGCCAGCAGCTTACAGCGGGAGTACAATGAGCAGTTCTTC. As protein: CASSLQREYNEQFF.

The gene calls are TRBV11-2 and TRBJ2-1; D remains ambiguous. There are 18 residues in the CDR3. Germline-derived CDR1 and CDR2 are SGHAT and FQNNGV. The ends were cut back, 3 bases at V and 3 bases at J, with 21 bases in the middle. Here the CDR3 DNA reads TGTGCCAGCAGCTTCACTGGCTTGAGGCTAAGAGTCTACAATGAGCAGTTCTTC. Amino acids: CASSFTGLRLRVYNEQFF. The variable domain in full, with the rest retrieved from reference TRBV11-2 and TRBJ2-1, is EAGVAQSPRYKIIEKRQSVAFWCNPISGHATLYWYQQILGQGPKLLIQFQNNGVVDDSQLPKDRFSAERLKGVDSTLKIQPAKLEDSAVYLCASSFTGLRLRVYNEQFFGPGTRLTVL.

This rearrangement joins TRBV11-3 to TRBJ2-2; tentative D call: TRBD2 (6 bases). This CDR3 contains 14 residues. Trimming removed 0 bases from V and 7 bases from J, with 9 bases in between. Germline V lookup: CDR1 SGHNT, CDR2 YENEEA. The CDR3 sequence: CASSLDRGNGELFF. CDR3 sequence (DNA): TGTGCCAGCAGCTTAGATCGGGGGAACGGGGAGCTGTTTTTT.

The chain has TRBV7-3 and TRBJ2-1; TRBD2 aligns across 10 bases. Germline assignment: CDR1 SGHTA and CDR2 FQGTGA. This CDR3 region has 15 residues. With V trimmed by 2 bases and J by 8 bases, 6 bases remained unmatched. The CDR3 reads CASSLQRGGIDEQFF. CDR3 in DNA: TGTGCCAGCAGCTTACAGCGGGGGGGAATCGATGAGCAGTTCTTC.

The chain employs TRBV4-2 and TRBJ2-3; the match to TRBD1 covers 8 bases. V dropped 1 base and J dropped 0; count of bases not matched to a gene: 0. Germline CDR1 is LGHNA and CDR2 is YNFKEQ. This CDR3 is 15 amino acids long. CDR3 DNA sequence: TGTGCCAGCAGCCAAGGGACAGGGAGCACAGATACGCAGTATTTT. It codes for CASSQGTGSTDTQYF.

This chain's CDR3 is CASSHGQGVHGYGYTF. The DNA for the CDR3 is TGCGCCAGCAGCCACGGACAGGGGGTCCATGGCTATGGCTACACCTTC. The chain recombines TRBV4-3 with TRBJ1-2; 10 bases match TRBD1. CDR1 and CDR2 from the germline V gene are LGHNA and YSLEER. The CDR3 contains 16 residues. With V trimmed by 3 bases and J by 4 bases, 8 bases remained unmatched.

The table lists this clone with a few counts. V usage is TRBV2 and J usage is TRBJ2-5, with D hard to call. The ends were cut back, 7 bases at V and 5 bases at J, with 11 bases in the middle. Germline V gene data show CDR1 as SNHLY and CDR2 as FYNNEI. The CDR3 has 12 residues. Written as DNA, the CDR3 is TGTGCCAGCATTAGGTCGCGGGAGACCCAGTACTTC. This gives the protein CASIRSRETQYF.

CDR3 nucleotides: TGTGCCAGCAGCTTGGCATTGGACAGGGGGAACACTGAAGCTTTCTTT. Its translation: CASSLALDRGNTEAFF. This chain uses TRBV5-5 with TRBJ1-1, with 9 bases lining up with TRBD1. CDR1 is SGHKS and CDR2 is YYEKEE in the germline V gene (reference sequence). The V segment lost 0 bases and the J segment 1 base; nucleotides outside the gene matches: 4. CDR3 length: 16 amino acids. Full variable domain (remainder filled in from reference TRBV5-5 and TRBJ1-1): DAGVTQSPTHLIKTRGQQVTLRCSPISGHKSVSWYQQVLGQGPQFIFQYYEKEERGRGNFPDRFSARQFPNYSSELNVNALLLGDSALYLCASSLALDRGNTEAFFGQGTRLTVV.

The chain recombines TRBV29-1 with TRBJ2-1, with TRBD2 matching 8 bases. V lost 4 bases, J lost 4 bases, and 3 bases stayed unmatched. Germline lookup yields CDR1 SQVTM and CDR2 ANQGSEA. This CDR3 has 13 residues. The CDR3 DNA reads TGCAGCGTTGCCCGGGAGGGTTACAATGAGCAGTTCTTC. This gives the protein CSVAREGYNEQFF.

Only a few counts were recorded for this clone. The chain carries TRBV5-1 and TRBJ1-4, with 8 bases lining up with TRBD1. CDR1 is SGHRS and CDR2 is YFSETQ in the germline V gene. The CDR3 runs 22 residues. J was trimmed by 5 bases and V by 1 base; bases with no gene match: 25. CDR3 nucleotides: TGCGCCAGCAGCTTGAACTCCATTTCTCAGGGAACAGGGGGGATAGTGAATGAAAAACTGTTTTTT. Translating it yields CASSLNSISQGTGGIVNEKLFF.

The CDR3 reads CASSVPGQGGTEAFF. CDR3 sequence (DNA): TGTGCCAGCAGTGTACCGGGACAGGGGGGGACTGAAGCTTTCTTT. V usage is TRBV6-1 and J usage is TRBJ1-1; 11 nucleotides line up with TRBD1. V lost 4 bases, J lost 5 bases, and 6 bases stayed unmatched. Germline CDR1 reads MNHNS; CDR2 reads SASEGT. The CDR3 runs 15 residues.

This clone was counted a few times. An end of the junction differs from the germline gene, which may be a read error. The V call is TRBV7-7, the J call TRBJ2-3; TRBD2 is a possible D gene (6 bases). CDR3 size: 16 residues. The germline CDR1 and CDR2 sequences are SSHAT and FNYEAQ (reference sequence). The CDR3 reads CASSQKTAGSLDTQYF. CDR3 bases: TGTGCTAGCAGCCAGAAGACGGCGGGGTCTTTAGATACGCAGTATTTT.

V usage is TRBV7-2 and J usage is TRBJ1-1, with TRBD1 as a possible D gene (5 bases). The germline V and J ends were trimmed by 5 bases and 7 bases, with 17 bases remaining between them. Per germline, CDR1 SGHTA and CDR2 FQGNSA. The CDR3 is made up of 14 amino acids. CDR3 amino acids: CASSPRSYQGEAFF. The CDR3 DNA follows: TGTGCCAGCAGCCCCAGATCCTACCAGGGTGAAGCTTTCTTT.

This chain joins TRBV18 and TRBJ1-5, with D uncertain. This CDR3 spans 13 amino acids. CDR1 is KGHSH, CDR2 LQKENI, per germline. Trimming shortened V by 2 bases and J by 8 bases, and 10 bases separated the two germline ends. CDR3 protein: CASSPFTREPQHF. The CDR3, as DNA: TGTGCCAGCTCACCATTCACGAGGGAGCCCCAGCATTTT. Using reference TRBV18 and TRBJ1-5 for the parts outside the CDR3, the full variable domain is NAGVMQNPRHLVRRRGQEARLRCSPMKGHSHVYWYRQLPEEGLKFMVYLQKENIIDESGMPKERFSAEFPKEGPSILRIQQVVRGDSAAYFCASSPFTREPQHFGDGTRLSIL.

The V gene is TRBV2, the J gene TRBJ1-5, with D perhaps TRBD1 (5 bases). The CDR3 runs to 14 residues. Germline V lookup: CDR1 SNHLY, CDR2 FYNNEI. V shed 7 bases and J shed 3 bases, with 13 bases lying between them. CDR3: CASTLRGNNQPQHF. The CDR3 coding sequence is TGTGCCAGCACACTTCGGGGGAACAATCAGCCCCAGCATTTT.

This clone showed up just a few times. The chain couples TRBV2 to TRBJ1-3, with D perhaps TRBD1 (5 bases). This CDR3 region has 15 residues. Trimming removed 3 bases at V and 0 bases at J, with 9 bases between. CDR1 SNHLY and CDR2 FYNNEI come from the germline V gene. The CDR3 protein is CASSEDIYSGNTIYF. As DNA, the CDR3 is TGTGCCAGCAGTGAGGACATTTACTCTGGAAACACCATATATTTT.

This clone was counted a single time. This chain connects TRBV25-1 to TRBJ1-2; 7 nucleotides match TRBD1. This CDR3 is 12 amino acids long. The V gene's germline CDR1 is MGHDK and CDR2 SYGVNS. Unmatched junction bases numbered 2, after V lost 6 bases and J lost 4 bases. CDR3 coding DNA: TGTGCCAGCAGGGGACAGCCCTATGGCTACACCTTC. Translation: CASRGQPYGYTF.

V is TRBV7-2 and J is TRBJ2-1, with D maybe TRBD2 (7 bases). Germline CDR1 and CDR2: SGHTA and FQGNSA. Trimming took off 3 bases at V and 10 bases at J, with 16 bases between the two ends. There are 14 residues in the CDR3. CDR3 sequence reads: CASSFTQGSGEQFF. CDR3 nucleotide sequence: TGTGCCAGCAGCTTCACACAGGGTAGCGGGGAGCAGTTCTTC. The full variable domain, in which reference TRBV7-2 and TRBJ2-1 provide the parts outside the CDR3, is GAGVSQSPSNKVTEKGKDVELRCDPISGHTALYWYRQSLGQGLEFLIYFQGNSAPDKSGLPSDRFSAERTGGSVSTLTIQRTQQEDSAVYLCASSFTQGSGEQFFGPGTRLTVL.

The rearrangement uses TRBV6-5 and TRBJ2-7; maybe TRBD1 (5 bases). This CDR3 contains 14 residues. The V end was cut by 4 bases, the J end by 0 bases, with 10 bases between. Germline V gene data show CDR1 as MNHEY and CDR2 as SVGAGI. In nucleotides, the CDR3 is TGTGCCAGCAGTTCCTTAGGGGTCTCCTACGAGCAGTACTTC. Protein sequence: CASSSLGVSYEQYF.

Remarks on this clone: At one boundary the junction diverges from the germline segment, which might be a read error. The chain joins TRBV5-1 to TRBJ2-2, with 9 bases lining up with TRBD2. The V gene's germline CDR1 is SGHRS and CDR2 YFSETQ. This CDR3 comprises 15 residues. The CDR3 DNA reads TGCGCCAGCAGCTTGGAACTAGCGGGTGGAGGGGGGCTGTTTTTT. The encoded protein is CASSLELAGGGGLFF.

This clone came up a few times. The J gene is TRBJ1-6, the V gene TRBV5-6; D is ambiguous. Trimming pared 5 bases from V and 8 bases from J, leaving 17 bases between. The germline V gene has CDR1 SGHDT and CDR2 YYEEEE. The CDR3 consists of 15 residues. The CDR3 region is CASRGDLIMDSPLHF. The CDR3, as DNA: TGTGCCAGCAGGGGCGACCTTATAATGGATTCACCCCTCCACTTT.

In its sample, this clone was seen a few times. V is TRBV4-3 and J is TRBJ2-1, with D possibly being TRBD2 (5 bases). V lost 4 bases, J lost 9 bases, and 19 bases lay in between. CDR3 length: 15 amino acids. Germline assignment: CDR1 LGHNA and CDR2 YSLEER. The CDR3 DNA reads as TGCGCCAGCAGCCCTCGGGATAATAGGTGGAGTGAGCAGTTCTTC. It codes for CASSPRDNRWSEQFF.

The chain recombines TRBV7-9 with TRBJ1-2; possible D gene TRBD1, 6 bases. From germline, CDR1 is SEHNR and CDR2 FQNEAQ (reference sequence). Trimming stripped 6 bases from V and 1 base from J, with 12 bases between. There are 14 residues in the CDR3. The CDR3 sequence is CASSLDRLNYGYTF. As DNA, the CDR3 is TGTGCCAGCAGTCTTGACAGGCTTAACTATGGCTACACCTTC.

The chain is built from TRBV19 and TRBJ1-2; perhaps TRBD1 as D (6 bases). The CDR3 runs 13 residues. CDR1 is LNHDA and CDR2 is SQIVND in the germline V gene (reference sequence). Trimming shortened V by 10 bases and J by 2 bases, and 14 bases separated the two germline ends. DNA for the CDR3: TGTGCCACAACACAGGGTAACAACTATGGCTACACCTTC. It translates to CATTQGNNYGYTF.

The chain joins TRBV7-6 to TRBJ2-3; 9 bases are shared with TRBD2. J lost 0 bases, V lost 8 bases, and 6 bases had no gene match. Germline CDR1 and CDR2: SGHVS and FNYEAQ. There are 15 residues in the CDR3. The CDR3 DNA reads TGTGCCAGCTGTAGGAGCGGGGGGAGCACAGATACGCAGTATTTT. It is translated as CASCRSGGSTDTQYF.

This clone came up once. The rearrangement uses TRBV29-1 and TRBJ2-7, with 7 bases fitting TRBD1. After removal of 7 bases from V and 2 bases from J, the junction contained 5 bases not matched to a gene. The germline V gene has CDR1 SQVTM and CDR2 ANQGSEA. The CDR3 totals 12 residues. CDR3 amino acids: CSAWDRPYEQYF. The DNA for the CDR3 is TGCAGCGCCTGGGACAGACCCTACGAGCAGTACTTC.

Only one count was recorded for this clone. V gene TRBV6-6 combines with J gene TRBJ2-3, with D maybe TRBD2 (5 bases). Trimming left V 3 bases short and J 1 base short, with 14 bases between. The CDR3 consists of 16 residues. CDR1 is MNHNY and CDR2 is SVGAGI in the germline V gene (reference sequence). The CDR3 DNA is TGTGCCAGCAGTTATGGGTTTCGGACTGGCACAGATACGCAGTATTTT. This gives the protein CASSYGFRTGTDTQYF.

The gene calls are TRBV15 and TRBJ2-6; tentative D call: TRBD2 (5 bases). This CDR3 comprises 16 residues. Germline lookup yields CDR1 LNHNV and CDR2 YYDKDF (reference sequence). The V and J ends lost 0 bases and 3 bases respectively, with 9 bases between them. CDR3 in DNA: TGTGCCACCAGCAGAGAGTGGGGAGTTGGGGCCAACGTCCTGACTTTC. Translating it yields CATSREWGVGANVLTF.

The chain carries TRBV27 and TRBJ1-4; D gene unclear. Germline V gene data show CDR1 as MNHEY and CDR2 as SMNVEV (reference sequence). This CDR3 has 12 amino acids. Trimming removed 3 bases from V and 4 bases from J, with 3 bases in between. The chain's CDR3 is CASSFLNEKLFF. The CDR3 DNA follows: TGTGCCAGCAGTTTCCTTAATGAAAAACTGTTTTTT.

The chain is built from TRBV5-1 and TRBJ2-1, with D unresolved. Germline V gene lookup returns CDR1 SGHRS and CDR2 YFSETQ. This CDR3 has 12 amino acids. V gave up 4 bases and J gave up 2 bases, with 4 bases separating them. CDR3 coding DNA: TGCGCCAGCAGCCTCCCCTACAATGAGCAGTTCTTC. Translated: CASSLPYNEQFF.